The present T cell receptor (beta chain) was sequenced within a study of tumor and adjacent non-tumor tissue in lung cancer. This clonotype is labeled medium-sized. The library came from three nested PCR rounds adapted from ARM-PCR protocols. TCRdb reprocessed the multiplex PCR reads via MiXCR and lists one record per CDR3 protein. The sample contains approximately 65,000 distinct CDR3 sequences, 55% to 70% of which appear only once. V lost 4 bases and J 7 bases, leaving 10 bases between the germline ends. Germline V gene sequence: CDR1 SQVTM, CDR2 ANQGSEA. The length of the CDR3 is 11 residues. No cell sorting was done before RNA was extracted from the tissue.

The sequence derives from a man in his fifties or sixties with non-small cell lung cancer. The gene calls are TRBV29-1 and TRBJ1-2; D may be TRBD1 (5 bases). Sequenced sample: lung tumor tissue. In nucleotides, the CDR3 is TGCAGCGTTGGAGGGGAAGTTGGCTACACCTTC. This translates into CSVGGEVGYTF.